One sample yielded the 25 T cell receptor beta chains listed below, sequenced in a study of shared T cell receptors in the human thymus. Libraries were prepared by immunoSEQ multiplex PCR; TCRdb keeps only in-frame clonotypes and omits some of them. The table lists some 700,000 clones, approximately 83% of them singletons. Separately, the same data were catalogued under a study of human thymus T cells.

Specimen: thymocytes. The receptors shown here come from a girl in the first two years of life with a congenital heart defect.

J is TRBJ2-7 and V is TRBV25-1; D call uncertain. V lost 2 bases and J lost 4, with 9 bases in between. There are 13 residues in the CDR3. Germline V CDR1 and CDR2: MGHDK, SYGVNS. The CDR3 sequence is CASSEPGFYEQYF. DNA of the CDR3: TGTGCCAGCAGTGAACCGGGTTTTTACGAGCAGTACTTC.

The table lists this clone with a count of one. The chain combines TRBV27 with TRBJ2-7; D unclear. CDR1 MNHEY and CDR2 SMNVEV come from the germline V gene (reference sequence). The CDR3 contains 15 residues. Trimming removed 5 bases from V and 7 bases from J, with 21 bases in between. The CDR3 coding sequence is TGTGCCAGCAGTCACACAACCTCGGGTTCTGGGGAGCAGTACTTC. Its protein product is CASSHTTSGSGEQYF.

This sequence joins TRBV6-1 and TRBJ2-7; 8 nucleotides align to TRBD1. CDR3 length: 14 residues. Germline V gives CDR1 MNHNS, CDR2 SASEGT. Trimming removed 4 bases from V and 1 base from J; junction bases left unmatched: 3. CDR3 in DNA: TGTGCCAGCAGTGTCACAGGGGGATCCTACGAGCAGTACTTC. Translating gives CASSVTGGSYEQYF.

This chain connects TRBV18 to TRBJ1-5; 7 nucleotides align to TRBD1. Germline CDR1 reads KGHSH; CDR2 reads LQKENI. V lost 1 base and J lost 6; bases outside the gene matches: 15. The CDR3 sequence is 18 residues long. The CDR3 coding sequence is TGTGCCAGCTCACCACGGGGTCGACAGGGAAGGTTCAGTCAGCCCCAGCATTTT. Translated: CASSPRGRQGRFSQPQHF.

The V gene is TRBV5-1, the J gene TRBJ2-1; TRBD1 matches 9 bases. Per the germline V gene, CDR1 is SGHRS and CDR2 is YFSETQ. This CDR3 region has 18 residues. J lost 3 bases, V lost 3 bases, and 13 bases had no gene match. In DNA form, the CDR3 reads TGCGCCAGCAGCTCTCGACAGGGGGTGATTAATTTCTACAATGAGCAGTTCTTC. Amino acid sequence: CASSSRQGVINFYNEQFF.

This chain links TRBV6-1 with TRBJ1-3; 9 bases match TRBD1. The germline gives CDR1 MNHNS, CDR2 SASEGT. The CDR3 consists of 13 residues. J was trimmed by 4 bases and V by 8 bases; bases with no gene match: 3. The CDR3 loop is CASVDRGGNTIYF. In DNA form, the CDR3 reads TGTGCCAGCGTAGACAGGGGGGGAAACACCATATATTTT.

V and J are TRBV7-9 and TRBJ1-2, with D possibly being TRBD1 (6 bases). Deletions cut 5 bases from V and 2 bases from J, with 21 bases between. CDR3 length equals 17 residues. Germline V gene sequence: CDR1 SEHNR, CDR2 FQNEAQ (reference sequence). The CDR3 DNA is TGTGCCAGCAGCCCCATCACCCGGGACAAGGAGAACTATGGCTACACCTTC. Its protein product is CASSPITRDKENYGYTF.

The chain has TRBV5-1 and TRBJ1-1, with TRBD1 identical over 11 bases. J was trimmed by 0 bases and V by 1 base; bases with no gene match: 8. From germline, CDR1 is SGHRS and CDR2 YFSETQ. The CDR3 is 18 amino acids. CDR3 loop: CASSLSRTGGVLNTEAFF. CDR3 sequence (DNA): TGCGCCAGCAGCTTGAGTCGGACAGGGGGCGTTCTGAACACTGAAGCTTTCTTT.

The V call is TRBV27, the J call TRBJ2-5; tentatively, D is TRBD2 (5 bases). Between the trimmed V and J ends, which lost 5 bases and 2 bases, there was a span of 9 bases. The CDR3 consists of 13 residues. Per germline, CDR1 MNHEY and CDR2 SMNVEV (reference sequence). CDR3 sequence: CASSPRAQETQYF. CDR3 in DNA: TGTGCCAGCAGTCCGCGGGCGCAAGAGACCCAGTACTTC.

The CDR3, as DNA: TGTGCCAGCAGTCCCGGGACAGCACGCTGGGACACTGAAGCTTTCTTT. Amino acid sequence: CASSPGTARWDTEAFF. The chain has TRBV28 and TRBJ1-1, with 7 bases fitting TRBD1. J gave up 3 bases and V 5 bases, and 12 bases lay outside the gene matches. This CDR3 is built from 16 residues. Germline V gene data show CDR1 as MDHEN and CDR2 as SYDVKM. Full variable domain (remainder filled in from reference TRBV28 and TRBJ1-1): DVKVTQSSRYLVKRTGEKVFLECVQDMDHENMFWYRQDPGLGLRLIYFSYDVKMKEKGDIPEGYSVSREKKERFSLILESASTNQTSMYLCASSPGTARWDTEAFFGQGTRLTVV.

The chain employs TRBV10-3 and TRBJ2-1; D is ambiguous. Trimming cost V 3 bases and J 4 bases, with 10 bases left between them. This CDR3 is 14 amino acids long. Germline V gene lookup returns CDR1 ENHRY and CDR2 SYGVKD. The CDR3 here is CAISETELYNEQFF. For the CDR3, the DNA is TGTGCCATCAGTGAAACAGAGCTATACAATGAGCAGTTCTTC.

CDR3 nucleotides: TGTGCCAGCAGTTGGAGACGTGCCCAGCTAACTAACTATGGCTACACCTTC. The encoded protein is CASSWRRAQLTNYGYTF. The chain employs TRBV27 and TRBJ1-2; D is uncertain. CDR3 length: 17 amino acids. V was trimmed by 4 bases and J by 0 bases, leaving 18 bases between them. The germline CDR1 and CDR2 sequences are MNHEY and SMNVEV (reference sequence).

The chain employs TRBV7-9 and TRBJ1-3; the match to TRBD1 covers 7 bases. The junction had 15 bases not matched to a gene; V was cut back by 10 bases and J by 0 bases. The CDR3 is 17 residues long. The germline gives CDR1 SEHNR, CDR2 FQNEAQ (reference sequence). The CDR3 loop is CATPSLTGQSSGNTIYF. The CDR3 nucleotides read TGTGCCACCCCTTCCCTTACGGGACAGAGCTCTGGAAACACCATATATTTT.

This clone appeared a single time. The V gene is TRBV19, the J gene TRBJ1-6; 7 bases align to TRBD1. CDR3 size: 13 residues. Germline V gives CDR1 LNHDA, CDR2 SQIVND (reference sequence). The trim removed 7 bases at V and 10 bases at J, leaving 7 bases unmatched. For the CDR3, the DNA is TGTGCCAGTAAGGTACAGGGGAACTCACCCCTCCACTTT. Encoded protein: CASKVQGNSPLHF.

This chain uses TRBV28 with TRBJ1-5; TRBD1 matches 10 bases. The junction had 10 bases not matched to a gene; V was cut back by 6 bases and J by 5 bases. Germline loops: CDR1 MDHEN, CDR2 SYDVKM. The CDR3 extends over 16 amino acids. Written as DNA, the CDR3 is TGTGCCAGCAGGTACTCGACAGGGGGCGCCTATCAGCCCCAGCATTTT. Protein sequence: CASRYSTGGAYQPQHF.

The chain joins TRBV6-1 to TRBJ2-7, with a possible D match to TRBD2 (6 bases). CDR1 is MNHNS and CDR2 is SASEGT in the germline V gene. The CDR3 loop spans 15 amino acids. Between the trimmed V and J ends, which lost 1 base and 0 bases, there was a span of 10 bases. CDR3 amino acids: CASSEGSGGSYEQYF. The CDR3 region has the DNA TGTGCCAGCAGTGAAGGGTCCGGGGGCTCCTACGAGCAGTACTTC.

V is TRBV6-5 and J is TRBJ1-2, with 10 bases matching TRBD1. V dropped 5 bases and J dropped 8; count of bases not matched to a gene: 2. This CDR3 is built from 12 residues. Germline CDR1 MNHEY, CDR2 SVGAGI. The CDR3 DNA is TGTGCCAGCAGTGCGACAGGGGGCGGCTACACCTTC. Amino acid sequence: CASSATGGGYTF.

This sequence joins TRBV6-5 and TRBJ1-6; D is perhaps TRBD1 (5 bases). The CDR3 totals 12 residues. The ends were cut back, 7 bases at V and 9 bases at J, with 10 bases in the middle. Looked up from germline, CDR1 is MNHEY and CDR2 is SVGAGI. The CDR3 spells CASTTGVSPLHF. CDR3 coding DNA: TGTGCCAGCACCACGGGGGTTTCACCCCTCCACTTT.

The V and J genes are TRBV5-1 and TRBJ2-2; 7 nucleotides match TRBD2. V lost 3 bases to trimming and J lost 6 bases; unmatched junction nucleotides: 5. The germline V gene encodes CDR1 SGHRS and CDR2 YFSETQ. The CDR3 loop spans 14 amino acids. The CDR3 sequence is CASSYPGGAGELFF. CDR3 DNA: TGCGCCAGCAGCTACCCGGGGGGTGCCGGGGAGCTGTTTTTT.

This clone was counted a single time. This chain connects TRBV5-8 to TRBJ1-5; TRBD1 aligns across 8 bases. The CDR3 is made up of 16 amino acids. The germline V gene encodes CDR1 SGHTS and CDR2 YDEGEE. Losses at the gene ends were 0 bases for V and 4 bases for J; bases not matched to a gene: 6. In DNA, the CDR3 is TGTGCCAGCAGCTTGGATGCCTGGACAGGGAATCAGCCCCAGCATTTT. It codes for CASSLDAWTGNQPQHF.

Concerning this clone: Other DNA variants within this sample encode the same CDR3. The chain combines TRBV20-1 with TRBJ2-3; no reliable D call. The CDR3 is 10 residues long. Per the germline V gene, CDR1 is DFQATT and CDR2 is SNEGSKA (reference sequence). V was cut by 5 bases and J by 6 bases, with 6 bases left in between. Written as DNA, the CDR3 is TGCAGTGCTTCCCGGGATACGCAGTATTTT. The encoded protein is CSASRDTQYF.

In its sample, this clone was seen once. The chain joins TRBV7-9 to TRBJ1-1, with 7 bases identical to TRBD1. CDR3 length: 11 amino acids. The trim removed 5 bases at V and 11 bases at J, leaving 5 bases unmatched. Germline CDR1 SEHNR, CDR2 FQNEAQ (reference sequence). The CDR3 DNA is TGTGCCAGCAGCCTGACAGGGTACGCTTTCTTT. Encoded protein: CASSLTGYAFF. The full variable domain, with the rest looked up from reference TRBV7-9 and TRBJ1-1, is DTGVSQNPRHKITKRGQNVTFRCDPISEHNRLYWYRQTLGQGPEFLTYFQNEAQLEKSRLLSDRFSAERPKGSFSTLEIQRTEQGDSAMYLCASSLTGYAFFGQGTRLTVV.

The CDR3 loop reads CASSSRDSPYEQYF. DNA of the CDR3: TGTGCCAGCAGCTCCCGGGACAGTCCCTACGAGCAGTACTTC. The rearrangement joins TRBV11-2 to TRBJ2-7; TRBD1 aligns across 7 bases. The CDR3 is 14 residues long. Germline trimming cut 4 bases from V and 2 bases from J; bases unmatched to any gene: 5. Germline V gene sequence: CDR1 SGHAT, CDR2 FQNNGV.

The chain uses TRBV5-6 and TRBJ2-1; TRBD2 agrees at 9 bases. This CDR3 contains 19 residues. With V trimmed by 4 bases and J by 0 bases, 14 bases remained unmatched. The V gene's germline CDR1 is SGHDT and CDR2 YYEEEE. The DNA for the CDR3 is TGTGCCAGCAGCCGGTGGGCTAGCGGGGCTGAAAGCTCCTACAATGAGCAGTTCTTC. As protein: CASSRWASGAESSYNEQFF.

The chain uses TRBV7-3 and TRBJ2-5; 10 positions match TRBD2. Germline CDR1 reads SGHTA; CDR2 reads FQGTGA. Losses at the gene ends were 4 bases for V and 4 bases for J; bases not matched to a gene: 9. CDR3 length: 16 residues. The DNA for the CDR3 is TGTGCCAGCAGCTCCCCGGGAAGGACTAGCGGAGAGACCCAGTACTTC. Protein: CASSSPGRTSGETQYF.